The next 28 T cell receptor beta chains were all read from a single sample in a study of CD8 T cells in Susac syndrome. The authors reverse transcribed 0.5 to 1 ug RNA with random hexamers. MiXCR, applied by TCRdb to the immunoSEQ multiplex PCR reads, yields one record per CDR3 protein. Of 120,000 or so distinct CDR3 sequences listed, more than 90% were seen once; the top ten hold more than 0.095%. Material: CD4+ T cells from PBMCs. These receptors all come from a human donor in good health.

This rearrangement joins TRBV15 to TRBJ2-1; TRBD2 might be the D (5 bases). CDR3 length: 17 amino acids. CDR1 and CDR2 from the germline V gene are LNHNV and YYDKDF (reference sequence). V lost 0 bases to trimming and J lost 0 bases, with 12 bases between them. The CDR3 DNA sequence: TGTGCCACCAGCAGAGATCAACCGGGGAGCTCCTACAATGAGCAGTTCTTC. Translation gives CATSRDQPGSSYNEQFF.

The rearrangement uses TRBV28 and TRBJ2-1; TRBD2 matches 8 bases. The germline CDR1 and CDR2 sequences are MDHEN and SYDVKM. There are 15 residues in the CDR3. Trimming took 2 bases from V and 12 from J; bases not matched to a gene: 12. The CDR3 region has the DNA TGTGCCAGCAGTTTAGGGCCCGGGGTAGCGGGAAGGCAGTTCTTC. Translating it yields CASSLGPGVAGRQFF.

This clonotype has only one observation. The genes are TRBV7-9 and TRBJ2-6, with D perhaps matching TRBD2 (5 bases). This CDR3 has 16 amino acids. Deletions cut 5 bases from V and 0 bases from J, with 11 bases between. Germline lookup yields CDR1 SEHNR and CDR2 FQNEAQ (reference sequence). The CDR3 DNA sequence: TGTGCCAGCAGCCCGACTAAGAGCTCTGGGGCCAACGTCCTGACTTTC. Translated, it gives CASSPTKSSGANVLTF.

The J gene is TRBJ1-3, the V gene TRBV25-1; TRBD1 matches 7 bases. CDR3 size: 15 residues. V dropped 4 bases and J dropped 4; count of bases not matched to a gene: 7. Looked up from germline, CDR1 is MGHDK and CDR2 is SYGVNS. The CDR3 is CASSGQGLGGNTIYF. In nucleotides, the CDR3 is TGTGCCAGCAGTGGACAGGGTCTAGGAGGAAACACCATATATTTT.

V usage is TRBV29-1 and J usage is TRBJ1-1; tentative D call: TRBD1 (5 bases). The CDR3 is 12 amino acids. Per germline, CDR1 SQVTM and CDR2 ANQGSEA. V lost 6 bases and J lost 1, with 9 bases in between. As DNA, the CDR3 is TGCAGCGTCCAGGACACGAACACTGAAGCTTTCTTT. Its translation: CSVQDTNTEAFF.

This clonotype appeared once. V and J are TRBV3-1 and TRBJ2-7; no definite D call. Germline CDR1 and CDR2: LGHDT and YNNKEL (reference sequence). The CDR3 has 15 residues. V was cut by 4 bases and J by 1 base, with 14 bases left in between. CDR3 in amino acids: CASSPNPEGSYEQYF. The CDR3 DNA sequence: TGTGCCAGCAGCCCAAATCCGGAAGGGTCCTACGAGCAGTACTTC.

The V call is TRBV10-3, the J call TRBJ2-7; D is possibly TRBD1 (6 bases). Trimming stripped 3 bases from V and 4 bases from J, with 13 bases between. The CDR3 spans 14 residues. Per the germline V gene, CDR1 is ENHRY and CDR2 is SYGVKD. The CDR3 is CAISERQGWYEQYF. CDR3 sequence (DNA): TGTGCCATCAGTGAACGCCAGGGGTGGTACGAGCAGTACTTC.

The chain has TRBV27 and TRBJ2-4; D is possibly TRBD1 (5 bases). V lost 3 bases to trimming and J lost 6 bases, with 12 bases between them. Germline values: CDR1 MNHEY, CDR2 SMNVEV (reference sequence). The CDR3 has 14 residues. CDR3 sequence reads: CASSLTVTPNIQYF. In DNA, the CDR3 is TGTGCCAGCAGTTTGACAGTTACCCCAAACATTCAGTACTTC.

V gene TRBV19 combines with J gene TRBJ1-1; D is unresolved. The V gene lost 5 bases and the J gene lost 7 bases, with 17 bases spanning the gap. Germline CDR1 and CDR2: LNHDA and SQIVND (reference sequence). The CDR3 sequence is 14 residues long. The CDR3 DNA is TGTGCCAGTAGTCAAGGGAGAGGGCTCGGTGAAGCTTTCTTT. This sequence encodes CASSQGRGLGEAFF.

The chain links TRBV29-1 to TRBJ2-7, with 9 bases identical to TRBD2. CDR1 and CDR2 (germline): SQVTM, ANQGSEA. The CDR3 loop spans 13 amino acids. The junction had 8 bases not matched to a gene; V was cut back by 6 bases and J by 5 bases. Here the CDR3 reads CSVVASGINEQYF. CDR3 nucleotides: TGCAGCGTGGTGGCTAGCGGGATTAACGAGCAGTACTTC.

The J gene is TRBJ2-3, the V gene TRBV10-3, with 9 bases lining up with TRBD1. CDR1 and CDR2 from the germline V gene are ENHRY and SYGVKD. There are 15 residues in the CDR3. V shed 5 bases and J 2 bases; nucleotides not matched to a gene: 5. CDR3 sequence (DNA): TGTGCCATCAGTAACCGGGACAGGGTCACAGATACGCAGTATTTT. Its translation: CAISNRDRVTDTQYF.

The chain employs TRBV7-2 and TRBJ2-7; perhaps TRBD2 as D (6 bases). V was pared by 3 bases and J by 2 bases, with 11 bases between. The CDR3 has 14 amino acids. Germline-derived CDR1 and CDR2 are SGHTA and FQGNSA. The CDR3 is CASSLGTATYEQYF. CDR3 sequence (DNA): TGTGCCAGCAGCTTGGGGACTGCTACCTACGAGCAGTACTTC.

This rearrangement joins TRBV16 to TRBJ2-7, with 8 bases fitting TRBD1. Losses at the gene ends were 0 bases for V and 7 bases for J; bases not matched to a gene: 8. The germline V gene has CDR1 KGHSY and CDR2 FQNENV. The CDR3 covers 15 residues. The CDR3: CASSQSAAGTGEQYF. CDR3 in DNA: TGTGCCAGCAGCCAATCAGCGGCGGGGACAGGAGAGCAGTACTTC.

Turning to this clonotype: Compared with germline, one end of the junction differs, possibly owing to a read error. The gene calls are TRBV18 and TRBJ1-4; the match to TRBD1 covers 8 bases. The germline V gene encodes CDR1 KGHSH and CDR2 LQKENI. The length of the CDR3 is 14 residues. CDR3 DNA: TGTGCCAGTTCACCTACACAGGGGGATGAAAAACTGTTTTTT. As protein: CASSPTQGDEKLFF.

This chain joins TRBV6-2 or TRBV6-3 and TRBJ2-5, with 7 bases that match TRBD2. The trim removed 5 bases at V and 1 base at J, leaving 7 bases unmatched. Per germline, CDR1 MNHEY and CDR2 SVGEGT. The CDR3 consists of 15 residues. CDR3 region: CASSQGGRSQETQYF. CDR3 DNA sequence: TGTGCCAGCAGTCAGGGAGGGCGAAGCCAAGAGACCCAGTACTTC.

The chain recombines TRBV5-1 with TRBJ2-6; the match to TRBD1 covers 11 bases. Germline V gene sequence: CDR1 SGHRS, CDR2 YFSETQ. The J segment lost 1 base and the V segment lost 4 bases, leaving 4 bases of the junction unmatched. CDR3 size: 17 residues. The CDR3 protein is CASSDGQGASGANVLTF. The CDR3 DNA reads TGCGCCAGCAGCGACGGACAGGGGGCTTCTGGGGCCAACGTCCTGACTTTC.

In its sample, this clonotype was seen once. CDR3 amino acids: CSVQSGRAGGEQYF. The CDR3 bases are TGCAGCGTTCAGAGCGGGAGGGCCGGCGGCGAGCAGTACTTC. The chain couples TRBV29-1 to TRBJ2-7; 10 bases line up with TRBD2. CDR1 is SQVTM, CDR2 ANQGSEA, per germline. CDR3 length equals 14 residues. V was pared by 5 bases and J by 6 bases, with 10 bases of the junction left unmatched.

CDR3: CASSLAPQGTLTEAFF. DNA for the CDR3: TGCGCCAGCAGCTTGGCCCCCCAGGGTACCCTCACTGAAGCTTTCTTT. The rearrangement joins TRBV5-1 to TRBJ1-1; D might be TRBD1 (5 bases). Germline-derived CDR1 and CDR2 are SGHRS and YFSETQ. The V gene lost 0 bases and the J gene lost 4 bases, with 16 bases spanning the gap. CDR3 size: 16 residues. The entire variable domain, with the rest obtained from reference TRBV5-1 and TRBJ1-1, is as follows: KAGVTQTPRYLIKTRGQQVTLSCSPISGHRSVSWYQQTPGQGLQFLFEYFSETQRNKGNFPGRFSGRQFSNSRSEMNVSTLELGDSALYLCASSLAPQGTLTEAFFGQGTRLTVV.

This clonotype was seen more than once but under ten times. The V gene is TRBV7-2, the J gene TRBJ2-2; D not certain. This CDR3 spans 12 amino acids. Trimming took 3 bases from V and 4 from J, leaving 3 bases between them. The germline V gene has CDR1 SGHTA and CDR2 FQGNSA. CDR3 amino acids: CASSFSTGELFF. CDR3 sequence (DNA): TGTGCCAGCAGCTTCAGCACCGGGGAGCTGTTTTTT.

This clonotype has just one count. CDR3 DNA sequence: TGTGCCAGCAGTTCAACCCCGGGACAGAGCTCCTACAATGAGCAGTTCTTC. The encoded protein is CASSSTPGQSSYNEQFF. The chain employs TRBV27 and TRBJ2-1; the match to TRBD1 covers 7 bases. The CDR3 runs 17 residues. Germline lookup yields CDR1 MNHEY and CDR2 SMNVEV (reference sequence). Losses at the gene ends were 4 bases for V and 0 bases for J; bases not matched to a gene: 9.

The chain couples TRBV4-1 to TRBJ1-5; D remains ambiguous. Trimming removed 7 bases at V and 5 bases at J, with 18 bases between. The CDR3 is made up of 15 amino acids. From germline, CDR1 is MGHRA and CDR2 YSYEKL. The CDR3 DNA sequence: TGCGCCAGCACGGATACCACGGGATCCCATCAGCCCCAGCATTTT. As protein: CASTDTTGSHQPQHF.

The CDR3 sequence is CSVEGGNGWEYF. The CDR3 DNA is TGCAGCGTTGAGGGAGGGAATGGGTGGGAGTACTTC. The chain links TRBV29-1 to TRBJ2-7; TRBD2 aligns across 7 bases. The CDR3 covers 12 residues. CDR1 SQVTM and CDR2 ANQGSEA come from the germline V gene. V trimming: 3 bases; J trimming: 11 bases; junction bases outside the gene matches: 10.

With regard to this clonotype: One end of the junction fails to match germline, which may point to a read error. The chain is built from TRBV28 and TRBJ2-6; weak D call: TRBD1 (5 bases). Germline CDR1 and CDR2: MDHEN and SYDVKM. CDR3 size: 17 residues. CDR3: CAISLRVSGFGANVLTF. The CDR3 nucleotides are TGTGCCATCAGTCTCCGAGTATCAGGGTTTGGGGCCAACGTCCTGACTTTC.

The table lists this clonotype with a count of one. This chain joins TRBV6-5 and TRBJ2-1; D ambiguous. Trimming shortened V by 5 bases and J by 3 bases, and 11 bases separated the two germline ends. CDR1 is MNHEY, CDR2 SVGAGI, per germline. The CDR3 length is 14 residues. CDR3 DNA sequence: TGTGCCAGCAGTGGACGACTCGACTACAATGAGCAGTTCTTC. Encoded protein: CASSGRLDYNEQFF.

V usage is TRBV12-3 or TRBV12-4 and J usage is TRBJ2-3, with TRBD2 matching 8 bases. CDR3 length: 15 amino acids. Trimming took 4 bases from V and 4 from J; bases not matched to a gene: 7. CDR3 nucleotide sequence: TGTGCCAGCAGTTCTGCGGGAGGTGTCGCAGATACGCAGTATTTT. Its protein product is CASSSAGGVADTQYF.

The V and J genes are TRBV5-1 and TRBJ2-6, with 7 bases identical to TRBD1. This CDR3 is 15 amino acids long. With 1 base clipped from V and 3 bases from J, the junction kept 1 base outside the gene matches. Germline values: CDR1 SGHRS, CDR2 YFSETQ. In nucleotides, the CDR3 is TGCGCCAGCAGCTTGTCAGGGGGTGGGGCCAACGTCCTGACTTTC. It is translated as CASSLSGGGANVLTF.

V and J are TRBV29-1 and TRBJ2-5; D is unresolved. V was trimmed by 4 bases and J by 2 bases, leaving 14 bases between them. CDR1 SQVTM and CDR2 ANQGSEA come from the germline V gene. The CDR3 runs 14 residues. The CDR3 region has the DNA TGCAGCGTTGGAAGGAAAACGACGCAAGAGACCCAGTACTTC. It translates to CSVGRKTTQETQYF.

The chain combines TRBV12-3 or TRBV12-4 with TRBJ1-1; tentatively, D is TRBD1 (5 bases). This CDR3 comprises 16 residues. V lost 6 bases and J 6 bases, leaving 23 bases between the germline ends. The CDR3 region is CASSPGTAAGVAEAFF. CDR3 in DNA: TGTGCCAGCAGCCCCGGGACGGCGGCGGGTGTCGCTGAAGCTTTCTTT.